The 28 T cell receptor beta chains below were found in one sample sequenced in a study of blood T cell repertoires in COVID-19. Measured with immunoSEQ multiplex PCR; TCRdb has only the in-frame clones, and not every one. This table holds more than 45,000 clones, around nine tenths found once. The sequenced sample consisted of peripheral blood. These receptors originate from a human donor with active COVID-19. The donor label of this sample is uncertain.

This clone was observed a single time. V and J are TRBV2 and TRBJ2-1; TRBD1 aligns across 10 bases. Germline loops: CDR1 SNHLY, CDR2 FYNNEI. This CDR3 is 16 amino acids long. The V segment lost 8 bases and the J segment 0 bases; nucleotides outside the gene matches: 7. DNA for the CDR3: TGTGCCAGCGGGACAGGGGCCTCCAGCTCCTACAATGAGCAGTTCTTC. Encoded protein: CASGTGASSSYNEQFF.

The chain links TRBV3-1 (or the pseudogene TRBV3-2) to TRBJ2-5; 11 bases fit TRBD2. CDR1 LGHDT and CDR2 YNNKEL come from the germline V gene (reference sequence). J lost 3 bases, V lost 1 base, and 10 bases had no gene match. This CDR3 is 18 amino acids long. CDR3 DNA sequence: TGTGCCAGCAGCCAAGGGCGGCTAGCGGGAGGTTGGGAAGAGACCCAGTACTTC. Encoded protein: CASSQGRLAGGWEETQYF.

The chain links TRBV3-1 (or the pseudogene TRBV3-2) to TRBJ2-4, with D perhaps matching TRBD2 (6 bases). Between the trimmed V and J ends, which lost 4 bases and 2 bases, there was a span of 18 bases. The CDR3 spans 17 residues. The V gene's germline CDR1 is LGHDT and CDR2 YNNKEL (reference sequence). The CDR3 is CASSRMGGSKTKNIQYF. The CDR3 coding sequence is TGTGCCAGCAGCCGAATGGGGGGATCAAAGACCAAAAACATTCAGTACTTC.

The genes are TRBV5-1 and TRBJ1-2; maybe TRBD1 (6 bases). Germline CDR1 is SGHRS and CDR2 is YFSETQ. The CDR3 loop spans 12 amino acids. Trimming took off 4 bases at V and 4 bases at J, with 8 bases between the two ends. The CDR3 is CASSVDSYGYTF. CDR3 DNA sequence: TGCGCCAGCAGCGTGGACAGCTATGGCTACACCTTC.

Details on this clone: The identical CDR3 is also encoded by other nucleotide sequences in the sample. The chain carries TRBV9 and TRBJ2-3; 10 bases align to TRBD1. J gave up 1 base and V 2 bases, and 1 base lay outside the gene matches. This CDR3 contains 15 residues. CDR1 is SGDLS and CDR2 is YYNGEE in the germline V gene. Written as DNA, the CDR3 is TGTGCCAGCAGCGTCGGGACAGGGGGCACAGATACGCAGTATTTT. Translating gives CASSVGTGGTDTQYF.

This sequence joins TRBV10-3 and TRBJ2-1; D may be TRBD2 (5 bases). With 8 bases removed from V and 4 bases from J, the gap between germline ends came to 18 bases. The germline V gene encodes CDR1 ENHRY and CDR2 SYGVKD. CDR3 length: 15 amino acids. The CDR3 spells CAIQESPSRYNEQFF. CDR3 DNA: TGTGCCATCCAAGAAAGTCCTAGCCGGTACAATGAGCAGTTCTTC.

This clone was seen a few times. This chain connects TRBV10-3 to TRBJ2-7; 10 positions agree with TRBD1. V lost 0 bases, J lost 4 bases, and 6 bases stayed unmatched. Germline CDR1 reads ENHRY; CDR2 reads SYGVKD. The CDR3 sequence is 16 residues long. CDR3 sequence reads: CAISESLDRGSYEQYF. The CDR3 region has the DNA TGTGCCATCAGTGAGTCCTTGGACAGGGGGTCGTACGAGCAGTACTTC.

CDR3 nucleotides: TGTGCCAGCAGCTCACTAGCGGGGGAAGAGACCCAGTACTTC. This codes for CASSSLAGEETQYF. The rearrangement joins TRBV7-9 to TRBJ2-5, with 11 bases matching TRBD2. This CDR3 has 14 amino acids. V trimming: 4 bases; J trimming: 3 bases; junction bases outside the gene matches: 1. CDR1 is SEHNR, CDR2 FQNEAQ, per germline (reference sequence).

V usage is TRBV2 and J usage is TRBJ1-2; D unclear. V was clipped by 2 bases and J by 4 bases, with 5 bases between them. The germline gives CDR1 SNHLY, CDR2 FYNNEI. The CDR3 is made up of 12 amino acids. The CDR3 nucleotides read TGTGCCAGCAGTGAAACCGGCTATGGCTACACCTTC. Protein sequence: CASSETGYGYTF.

The chain carries TRBV19 and TRBJ2-3, with D possibly being TRBD2 (6 bases). Per germline, CDR1 LNHDA and CDR2 SQIVND (reference sequence). This CDR3 is 16 amino acids long. Trimming stripped 5 bases from V and 0 bases from J, with 15 bases between. The CDR3 region is CASSGGGKASTDTQYF. The CDR3 DNA reads TGTGCCAGTAGTGGAGGAGGGAAAGCAAGCACAGATACGCAGTATTTT.

The gene calls are TRBV7-9 and TRBJ2-3; 16 positions agree with TRBD2. CDR3 length: 16 amino acids. V trimming: 5 bases; J trimming: 5 bases; junction bases outside the gene matches: 4. In germline, CDR1 is SEHNR, CDR2 FQNEAQ (reference sequence). The DNA of the CDR3 is TGTGCCAGCAGCCCGGGACTAGCGGGGGGGGAAGATACGCAGTATTTT. This translates into CASSPGLAGGEDTQYF.

The CDR3 coding sequence is TGTGCCAGCAGAGCGACAGGGGGTCTCAATAATTCACCCCTCCACTTT. It yields the protein CASRATGGLNNSPLHF. The rearrangement joins TRBV2 to TRBJ1-6, with TRBD1 matching 9 bases. From germline, CDR1 is SNHLY and CDR2 FYNNEI. The CDR3 is 16 amino acids. V shed 6 bases and J 5 bases; nucleotides not matched to a gene: 8. The full variable domain, rest sourced from reference TRBV2 and TRBJ1-6, is EPEVTQTPSHQVTQMGQEVILRCVPISNHLYFYWYRQILGQKVEFLVSFYNNEISEKSEIFDDQFSVERPDGSNFTLKIRSTKLEDSAMYFCASRATGGLNNSPLHFGNGTRLTVT.

The V call is TRBV5-8, the J call TRBJ2-3; 9 bases map to TRBD2. Trimming at V came to 0 bases and at J to 4 bases, leaving 3 bases not matched to a gene. The CDR3 covers 15 residues. Germline-derived CDR1 and CDR2 are SGHTS and YDEGEE. In DNA form, the CDR3 reads TGTGCCAGCAGCTTGGGGCGGGGGGGCGCAGATACGCAGTATTTT. The encoded protein is CASSLGRGGADTQYF. Variable domain in full (rest from reference TRBV5-8 and TRBJ2-3): EAGVTQSPTHLIKTRGQQATLRCSPISGHTSVYWYQQALGLGLQFLLWYDEGEERNRGNFPPRFSGRQFPNYSSELNVNALELEDSALYLCASSLGRGGADTQYFGPGTRLTVL.

The chain is built from TRBV28 and TRBJ2-6; tentatively, D is TRBD2 (5 bases). V gave up 7 bases and J gave up 3 bases, with 16 bases separating them. In germline, CDR1 is MDHEN, CDR2 SYDVKM. The CDR3 length is 16 residues. The CDR3 sequence: CASTTNRGNGANVLTF. CDR3 nucleotide sequence: TGTGCCAGCACCACCAACCGGGGTAATGGGGCCAACGTCCTGACTTTC.

The chain uses TRBV10-3 and TRBJ2-7; 8 bases agree with TRBD2. The CDR3 covers 14 residues. CDR1 and CDR2 (germline): ENHRY, SYGVKD. The ends lost 10 bases at V and 5 bases at J; junction bases unmatched: 13. The DNA for the CDR3 is TGTGCCACCGGGGGTAGCGGGACGTCAGACGAGCAGTACTTC. Encoded protein: CATGGSGTSDEQYF.

The chain has TRBV2 and TRBJ2-7, with 10 bases aligning to TRBD1. V trimming: 8 bases; J trimming: 2 bases; junction bases outside the gene matches: 9. There are 15 residues in the CDR3. The germline gives CDR1 SNHLY, CDR2 FYNNEI. For the CDR3, the DNA is TGTGCCAGCTCAAGACAGGGGGCAAGAACCTACGAGCAGTACTTC. Amino acids: CASSRQGARTYEQYF.

This clone was picked up one time. This rearrangement joins TRBV4-3 to TRBJ2-7; the D gene is possibly TRBD2 (5 bases). V was pared by 1 base and J by 2 bases, with 15 bases between. From germline, CDR1 is LGHNA and CDR2 YSLEER. The CDR3 runs 16 residues. The CDR3 is CASSQVSGVSPYEQYF. The CDR3 nucleotides are TGCGCCAGCAGCCAAGTCTCCGGGGTTTCCCCCTACGAGCAGTACTTC.

The V call is TRBV2, the J call TRBJ1-1; 7 bases map to TRBD1. The CDR3 runs to 14 residues. Germline V gene sequence: CDR1 SNHLY, CDR2 FYNNEI. Trimming took 4 bases from V and 5 from J; bases not matched to a gene: 7. The CDR3 region is CASSVPGGWTEAFF. DNA of the CDR3: TGTGCCAGCAGTGTCCCAGGGGGGTGGACTGAAGCTTTCTTT.

J is TRBJ2-1 and V is TRBV7-9, with 8 bases identical to TRBD2. V lost 2 bases and J lost 7; bases outside the gene matches: 7. CDR1 SEHNR and CDR2 FQNEAQ come from the germline V gene (reference sequence). The CDR3 is 15 amino acids. CDR3 DNA sequence: TGTGCCAGCAGCTTAAGCGGGACTAGTGGGAATGAGCAGTTCTTC. Translation gives CASSLSGTSGNEQFF.

This clone has only a few counts. This chain connects TRBV28 to TRBJ1-6; D unresolved. Trimming cost V 8 bases and J 5 bases, with 16 bases left between them. Looked up from germline, CDR1 is MDHEN and CDR2 is SYDVKM. The CDR3 runs to 15 residues. Here the CDR3 reads CASRTGKVDNSPLHF. The CDR3 DNA reads TGTGCCAGCCGCACGGGAAAGGTTGATAATTCACCCCTCCACTTT.

The V call is TRBV6-1, the J call TRBJ1-4; 7 nucleotides align to TRBD1. V dropped 2 bases and J dropped 5; count of bases not matched to a gene: 5. CDR1 is MNHNS and CDR2 is SASEGT in the germline V gene. The CDR3 is 15 residues long. The CDR3 bases are TGTGCCAGCAGTGAATTGGGGGGACAGAATGAAAAACTGTTTTTT. Residues: CASSELGGQNEKLFF.

The rearrangement joins TRBV30 to TRBJ1-6; no clear D gene. Per the germline V gene, CDR1 is GTSNPN and CDR2 is SVGIG (reference sequence). The CDR3 consists of 14 residues. The V end lost 0 bases, the J end lost 2 bases, and 5 bases lay between the germline ends. The CDR3 DNA follows: TGTGCCTGGAGTGTTACAACCTATAATTCACCCCTCCACTTT. This codes for CAWSVTTYNSPLHF.

This rearrangement joins TRBV30 to TRBJ1-6; 9 nucleotides match TRBD1. Germline CDR1 GTSNPN, CDR2 SVGIG (reference sequence). The J segment lost 9 bases and the V segment lost 0 bases, leaving 3 bases of the junction unmatched. This CDR3 comprises 14 residues. The CDR3 sequence: CAWSVIQGASPLHF. Written as DNA, the CDR3 is TGTGCCTGGAGTGTAATACAGGGGGCTTCACCCCTCCACTTT. The full variable domain, its missing parts supplied by reference TRBV30 and TRBJ1-6, is SQTIHQWPATLVQPVGSPLSLECTVEGTSNPNLYWYRQAAGRGLQLLFYSVGIGQISSEVPQNLSASRPQDRQFILSSKKLLLSDSGFYLCAWSVIQGASPLHFGNGTRLTVT.

The CDR3 sequence: CASRIDRDVKLFF. In DNA form, the CDR3 reads TGTGCCAGCCGAATTGACAGGGACGTAAAACTGTTTTTT. The chain couples TRBV28 to TRBJ1-4, with 7 bases matching TRBD1. Germline-derived CDR1 and CDR2 are MDHEN and SYDVKM. V shed 8 bases and J 10 bases; nucleotides not matched to a gene: 10. The CDR3 loop spans 13 amino acids.

The chain has TRBV6-6 and TRBJ1-2, with D possibly TRBD1 on 6 matching bases. The CDR3 extends over 14 amino acids. CDR1 is MNHNY, CDR2 SVGAGI, per germline (reference sequence). V lost 6 bases, J lost 5 bases, and 16 bases lay in between. The CDR3 DNA is TGTGCCAGCAGACTTGGGGGGGGCGGGTATGGCTACACCTTC. It is translated as CASRLGGGGYGYTF.

The gene calls are TRBV6-5 and TRBJ1-1, with a tentative D call TRBD1 (5 bases). CDR3 size: 16 residues. The germline gives CDR1 MNHEY, CDR2 SVGAGI. V was cut by 0 bases and J by 1 base, with 12 bases left in between. The CDR3 sequence is CASSYSTGLKNTEAFF. The CDR3 nucleotides read TGTGCCAGCAGTTACTCGACGGGACTCAAGAACACTGAAGCTTTCTTT.

V gene TRBV9 combines with J gene TRBJ2-3; 11 nucleotides align to TRBD2. Germline V gene sequence: CDR1 SGDLS, CDR2 YYNGEE. Trimming at V came to 1 base and at J to 1 base, leaving 2 bases not matched to a gene. This CDR3 region has 16 residues. The DNA of the CDR3 is TGTGCCAGCAGCGTAATAGCGGGGGGGGGCACAGATACGCAGTATTTT. This encodes CASSVIAGGGTDTQYF. Combining the CDR3 with reference TRBV9 and TRBJ2-3 gives the whole variable domain DSGVTQTPKHLITATGQRVTLRCSPRSGDLSVYWYQQSLDQGLQFLIQYYNGEERAKGNILERFSAQQFPDLHSELNLSSLELGDSALYFCASSVIAGGGTDTQYFGPGTRLTVL.

This rearrangement joins TRBV13 to TRBJ2-1, with TRBD2 as a possible D gene (7 bases). Per germline, CDR1 PRHDT and CDR2 FYEKMQ (reference sequence). V lost 5 bases and J 6 bases, leaving 20 bases between the germline ends. CDR3 length equals 16 residues. The CDR3 loop is CASSPPSAGALNEQFF. The CDR3 nucleotides are TGTGCCAGCAGCCCGCCAAGCGCGGGGGCGCTCAATGAGCAGTTCTTC. Full variable domain (missing parts from reference TRBV13 and TRBJ2-1): AAGVIQSPRHLIKEKRETATLKCYPIPRHDTVYWYQQGPGQDPQFLISFYEKMQSDKGSIPDRFSAQQFSDYHSELNMSSLELGDSALYFCASSPPSAGALNEQFFGPGTRLTVL.